This TCR beta chain was captured in a study of long-term antiretroviral therapy in people with HIV. In the study overall: The earliest samples came about a decade before the 2015 immediate-ART recommendation.

This clone was counted only a few times. Its specificity is not known. Trimming pared 1 base from V and 3 bases from J, leaving 18 bases between. Per germline, CDR1 SGHVS and CDR2 FQNEAQ. The CDR3 extends over 17 amino acids. A v3.0 immunoSEQ assay was performed at survey level. Researchers set sequencing to target roughly 35,000-50,000 T-cell genomes per sample. TCRdb's copy holds only in-frame clones and misses some; the assay was immunoSEQ multiplex PCR. In the table there are 19,000 or so clones, about 80% of which are singletons. General study results and limits: Adherence to ART, viral resistance and therapy changes lacked any data.

Roughly 0.9-10 million cryopreserved PBMC were held in samples before DNA extraction. The source of this sequence is a man aged 45 to 65 with HIV. This chain uses TRBV7-8 with TRBJ1-2; the D gene is possibly TRBD1 (5 bases). Sequenced here: unsorted PBMCs, sampled 0.3 years before starting antiretroviral therapy. The CDR3 bases are TGTGCCAGCAGCTTAGTATTTGAGGACACCAAGTACTATGGCTACACCTTC. This sequence encodes CASSLVFEDTKYYGYTF.